These 18 T cell receptor beta chains were sequenced from one sample in a study of shared clonotypes between healthy human individuals. The data were produced by immunoSEQ multiplex PCR, yet TCRdb's version contains in-frame clones alone and is incomplete. The sample holds 450,000 to 500,000 clones, around 80% seen once. The sample taken for sequencing was PBMCs. The receptors come from a middle-aged woman in good health. Some clones in this sample may be carry-over from other donors' samples.

The chain couples TRBV29-1 to TRBJ1-2, with a weak D call TRBD1 (5 bases). The CDR3 spans 11 residues. With 4 bases removed from V and 7 bases from J, the gap between germline ends came to 10 bases. Germline V gene lookup returns CDR1 SQVTM and CDR2 ANQGSEA. This CDR3 reads CSVGRAPGYTF. Written as DNA, the CDR3 is TGCAGCGTTGGCAGGGCGCCTGGCTACACCTTC.

This clone was recorded only once. The rearrangement links TRBV28 to TRBJ1-1; 7 bases align to TRBD1. CDR1 and CDR2 (germline): MDHEN, SYDVKM. Losses at the gene ends were 0 bases for V and 6 bases for J; bases not matched to a gene: 4. The CDR3 is made up of 14 amino acids. The CDR3 sequence: CASSLWQGVAEAFF. CDR3 sequence (DNA): TGTGCCAGCAGTTTATGGCAGGGGGTGGCTGAAGCTTTCTTT.

A single count supports this clone. The CDR3: CASSESGTKTDTQYF. The CDR3 coding sequence is TGCGCCAGCAGTGAGTCCGGGACAAAGACAGATACGCAGTATTTT. J is TRBJ2-3 and V is TRBV10-1; the D gene is possibly TRBD1 (6 bases). The CDR3 loop spans 15 amino acids. Trimming removed 0 bases at V and 3 bases at J, with 10 bases between. The germline gives CDR1 WNHNN, CDR2 SYGVQD (reference sequence).

Notes on this clone: A much larger clone differs from this one at a single base, so this may be a read error. Other DNA variants within this sample encode the same CDR3. The V and J genes are TRBV30 and TRBJ2-1; D possibly corresponds to TRBD2 (5 bases). V lost 3 bases and J 8 bases, leaving 17 bases between the germline ends. The CDR3 extends over 14 amino acids. Germline CDR1 is GTSNPN and CDR2 is SVGIG (reference sequence). Here the CDR3 reads CAWRGSGSSHEQFF. CDR3 bases: TGTGCCTGGAGGGGTAGTGGGAGTTCCCATGAGCAGTTCTTC.

The sample holds one count of this clone. The rearrangement links TRBV4-2 to TRBJ2-7; D call uncertain. V dropped 5 bases and J dropped 4 bases, with 9 bases sitting between them. This CDR3 is built from 12 residues. Looked up from germline, CDR1 is LGHNA and CDR2 is YNFKEQ. CDR3 loop: CASSYHTYEQYF. DNA for the CDR3: TGTGCCAGCAGCTACCATACATACGAGCAGTACTTC.

The chain carries TRBV29-1 and TRBJ2-7; D is perhaps TRBD1 (5 bases). In germline, CDR1 is SQVTM, CDR2 ANQGSEA. V was cut by 2 bases and J by 4 bases, with 12 bases left in between. The CDR3 contains 13 residues. This CDR3 reads CSVEWQGRYEQYF. The CDR3 coding sequence is TGCAGCGTTGAATGGCAGGGAAGGTACGAGCAGTACTTC.

The chain carries TRBV7-6 and TRBJ2-1, with 8 bases identical to TRBD2. The CDR3 runs 16 residues. Germline assignment: CDR1 SGHVS and CDR2 FNYEAQ. The ends lost 1 base at V and 5 bases at J; junction bases unmatched: 7. The CDR3 nucleotides read TGTGCCAGCAGCTTAGGTGTTGGGACTAGGAACAATGAGCAGTTCTTC. It codes for CASSLGVGTRNNEQFF.

The rearrangement uses TRBV5-1 and TRBJ2-7; tentatively, D is TRBD2 (6 bases). This CDR3 comprises 11 residues. Trimming removed 6 bases at V and 7 bases at J, with 11 bases between. CDR1 and CDR2 (germline): SGHRS, YFSETQ. The DNA of the CDR3 is TGCGCCAGCAAGGAGGGACTTGAGCAGTACTTC. Translation gives CASKEGLEQYF.

V and J are TRBV4-2 and TRBJ2-1; 12 positions agree with TRBD2. Trimming cost V 1 base and J 14 bases; bases outside gene matches: 9. The CDR3 has 15 amino acids. CDR1 is LGHNA, CDR2 YNFKEQ, per germline. The DNA of the CDR3 is TGTGCCAGCAGCCAAGTCGTCGCTAGCGGGAGGGGAAAGTTCTTC. Translated, it gives CASSQVVASGRGKFF.

The V gene is TRBV6-1, the J gene TRBJ2-4; D is uncertain. V lost 1 base and J 7 bases, leaving 8 bases between the germline ends. This CDR3 has 13 amino acids. CDR1 MNHNS and CDR2 SASEGT come from the germline V gene. The CDR3 DNA is TGTGCCAGCAGTGAAGAGTACTCCAACATTCAGTACTTC. Protein sequence: CASSEEYSNIQYF.

This clone came up a few times. The chain employs TRBV28 and TRBJ2-7; maybe TRBD2 (6 bases). V was cut by 6 bases and J by 3 bases, with 9 bases left in between. The length of the CDR3 is 12 residues. CDR1 is MDHEN and CDR2 is SYDVKM in the germline V gene. The CDR3 protein is CASRLADYEQYF. Here the CDR3 DNA reads TGTGCCAGCAGATTAGCGGACTACGAGCAGTACTTC.

V and J are TRBV5-1 and TRBJ2-3, with TRBD2 matching 9 bases. The length of the CDR3 is 16 residues. V gave up 2 bases and J gave up 4 bases; unmatched junction bases: 8. Germline CDR1 is SGHRS and CDR2 is YFSETQ. CDR3 in amino acids: CASSFGLAGASDTQYF. The CDR3 DNA reads as TGCGCCAGCAGCTTCGGATTAGCGGGAGCCTCAGATACGCAGTATTTT. Full variable domain (outside the CDR3, taken from reference TRBV5-1 and TRBJ2-3): KAGVTQTPRYLIKTRGQQVTLSCSPISGHRSVSWYQQTPGQGLQFLFEYFSETQRNKGNFPGRFSGRQFSNSRSEMNVSTLELGDSALYLCASSFGLAGASDTQYFGPGTRLTVL.

This sequence joins TRBV13 and TRBJ2-5; 10 bases map to TRBD2. The ends lost 1 base at V and 5 bases at J; junction bases unmatched: 7. Germline CDR1 and CDR2: PRHDT and FYEKMQ (reference sequence). The CDR3 is made up of 16 amino acids. In DNA, the CDR3 is TGTGCCAGCAGCTTAGACTCTAGCGGGAGAGCGGAGACCCAGTACTTC. Residues: CASSLDSSGRAETQYF.

This clone occurred a few times. This chain connects TRBV5-6 to TRBJ2-7; D is unclear. Trimming stripped 4 bases from V and 2 bases from J, with 7 bases between. Germline-derived CDR1 and CDR2 are SGHDT and YYEEEE. This CDR3 comprises 12 residues. CDR3: CASSMGPYEQYF. In nucleotides, the CDR3 is TGTGCCAGCAGCATGGGTCCCTACGAGCAGTACTTC.

The chain combines TRBV7-2 with TRBJ1-2; D gene uncertain. The CDR3 is 15 residues long. V lost 5 bases, J lost 8 bases, and 21 bases lay in between. CDR1 and CDR2 from the germline V gene are SGHTA and FQGNSA. The CDR3 sequence: CASSPWTTSVRGYTF. CDR3 nucleotides: TGTGCCAGCAGCCCTTGGACCACCAGCGTGAGAGGCTACACCTTC.

The CDR3 coding sequence is TGTGCCAGCAGTTTTACTTTGGGGTCGACTGAAGCTTTCTTT. Amino acid sequence: CASSFTLGSTEAFF. The V call is TRBV27, the J call TRBJ1-1; D remains ambiguous. V lost 3 bases and J lost 5, with 13 bases in between. Germline loops: CDR1 MNHEY, CDR2 SMNVEV (reference sequence). This CDR3 spans 14 amino acids.

The genes are TRBV6-4 and TRBJ2-3, with 7 bases matching TRBD2. Germline V gene lookup returns CDR1 MRHNA and CDR2 SNTAGT. With V trimmed by 0 bases and J by 4 bases, 7 bases remained unmatched. The CDR3 extends over 16 amino acids. The CDR3 reads CASSDSGAGSPDTQYF. The CDR3 DNA reads TGTGCCAGCAGTGACTCGGGAGCGGGATCCCCAGATACGCAGTATTTT.

J is TRBJ2-3 and V is TRBV5-1, with TRBD2 identical over 12 bases. The germline gives CDR1 SGHRS, CDR2 YFSETQ. This CDR3 spans 16 amino acids. With 0 bases clipped from V and 3 bases from J, the junction kept 2 bases outside the gene matches. This chain's CDR3 is CASSLGGTSGTDTQYF. In DNA, the CDR3 is TGCGCCAGCAGCTTGGGGGGGACTAGCGGGACAGATACGCAGTATTTT.